One and the same sample provided the 21 T cell receptor beta chains below, sequenced in a study of shared clonotypes between healthy human individuals. Produced via immunoSEQ multiplex PCR; TCRdb's table is partial and in-frame only. The sample lists about 2.3 million clones, 80% to 95% seen once, with roughly 0.34% in the top ten. Sample: naive CD4+ T cells from PBMCs. Subset specified: CD45RA+ positively selected. All receptors derive from a man aged 18 to 29 in good health. Some clones in this sample may be carry-over from other donors' samples.

The chain combines TRBV7-8 with TRBJ1-2, with 8 positions matching TRBD1. With 4 bases clipped from V and 3 bases from J, the junction kept 4 bases outside the gene matches. Germline CDR1 SGHVS, CDR2 FQNEAQ. The CDR3 is 14 amino acids. The DNA of the CDR3 is TGTGCCAGCAGCTCCCGGACAGGGTACTATGGCTACACCTTC. It specifies CASSSRTGYYGYTF.

This clone has just a few counts. The chain carries TRBV5-4 and TRBJ1-1; maybe TRBD1 (6 bases). The germline V gene encodes CDR1 SGHNT and CDR2 YYREEE (reference sequence). The CDR3 covers 13 residues. The germline V and J ends were trimmed by 2 bases and 12 bases, with 17 bases remaining between them. The CDR3 here is CASSFPTGLTTFF. In nucleotides, the CDR3 is TGTGCCAGCAGCTTCCCGACAGGCCTTACTACTTTCTTT. Looking up the rest from reference TRBV5-4 and TRBJ1-1 gives the full variable domain: ETGVTQSPTHLIKTRGQQVTLRCSSQSGHNTVSWYQQALGQGPQFIFQYYREEENGRGNFPPRFSGLQFPNYSSELNVNALELDDSALYLCASSFPTGLTTFFGQGTRLTVV.

The chain has TRBV29-1 and TRBJ1-1; possibly TRBD1 for D (6 bases). The CDR3 spans 13 residues. The V gene lost 8 bases and the J gene lost 1 base, with 14 bases spanning the gap. Germline V gene sequence: CDR1 SQVTM, CDR2 ANQGSEA. The CDR3 is CSSRGASNTEAFF. CDR3 DNA sequence: TGCAGCTCGAGGGGGGCCTCGAACACTGAAGCTTTCTTT.

Turning to this clone: This sample includes further DNA sequences coding for the same CDR3. This chain joins TRBV5-1 and TRBJ2-7, with D possibly TRBD1 on 6 matching bases. CDR1 SGHRS and CDR2 YFSETQ come from the germline V gene. The CDR3 is 13 amino acids. V lost 2 bases and J lost 5, with 11 bases in between. The CDR3 DNA is TGCGCCAGCAGCTTAGGGGGTAGGAACGAGCAGTACTTC. This codes for CASSLGGRNEQYF. The entire variable domain, with the rest obtained from reference TRBV5-1 and TRBJ2-7, is as follows: KAGVTQTPRYLIKTRGQQVTLSCSPISGHRSVSWYQQTPGQGLQFLFEYFSETQRNKGNFPGRFSGRQFSNSRSEMNVSTLELGDSALYLCASSLGGRNEQYFGPGTRLTVT.

The CDR3: CASSSGGAGSYEQYF. CDR3 bases: TGTGCCAGCAGTTCCGGGGGAGCAGGCTCCTACGAGCAGTACTTC. The genes are TRBV28 and TRBJ2-7; the D gene is possibly TRBD2 (6 bases). CDR3 length: 15 residues. Trimming pared 4 bases from V and 0 bases from J, leaving 13 bases between. Germline V lookup: CDR1 MDHEN, CDR2 SYDVKM.

The V gene is TRBV7-3, the J gene TRBJ1-2; TRBD1 is a possible D gene (5 bases). Deletions cut 1 base from V and 4 bases from J, with 7 bases between. This CDR3 spans 13 amino acids. Germline CDR1 reads SGHTA; CDR2 reads FQGTGA. CDR3 protein: CASSLKGPYGYTF. The CDR3 DNA sequence: TGTGCCAGCAGCTTAAAGGGGCCCTATGGCTACACCTTC.

This clone was recorded once. The rearrangement uses TRBV6-6 and TRBJ2-4; D gene ambiguous. Trimming took off 6 bases at V and 6 bases at J, with 12 bases between the two ends. This CDR3 has 13 amino acids. Per the germline V gene, CDR1 is MNHNY and CDR2 is SVGAGI (reference sequence). This chain's CDR3 is CASRSSDGNIQYF. DNA for the CDR3: TGTGCCAGCAGAAGCTCGGACGGAAACATTCAGTACTTC.

V usage is TRBV6-1 and J usage is TRBJ2-7; TRBD1 might be the D (6 bases). Deletions cut 4 bases from V and 5 bases from J, with 18 bases between. This CDR3 is 15 amino acids long. Germline values: CDR1 MNHNS, CDR2 SASEGT. The CDR3 loop is CASSVYRVGGHEQYF. The CDR3 DNA reads as TGTGCCAGCAGTGTATACAGGGTTGGAGGCCACGAGCAGTACTTC.

The chain joins TRBV19 to TRBJ2-7; D unclear. CDR1 and CDR2 (germline): LNHDA, SQIVND (reference sequence). The CDR3 covers 14 residues. Between the trimmed V and J ends, which lost 4 bases and 7 bases, there was a span of 17 bases. The CDR3 loop reads CASSRNRVPLEQYF. The CDR3 DNA reads TGTGCCAGTAGTAGGAACCGGGTGCCGCTGGAGCAGTACTTC.

The rearrangement uses TRBV11-2 and TRBJ2-7; D perhaps matches TRBD1 (5 bases). Between the trimmed V and J ends, which lost 4 bases and 3 bases, there was a span of 10 bases. The CDR3 runs 13 residues. CDR1 is SGHAT, CDR2 FQNNGV, per germline. Here the CDR3 DNA reads TGTGCCAGCAGCTCCAGGGCTTTCTACGAGCAGTACTTC. This encodes CASSSRAFYEQYF.

The V and J genes are TRBV11-2 and TRBJ2-2; D might be TRBD1 (6 bases). This CDR3 comprises 18 residues. V lost 1 base and J 3 bases, leaving 18 bases between the germline ends. Germline lookup yields CDR1 SGHAT and CDR2 FQNNGV. This CDR3 reads CASSLVDSNPTYTGELFF. The CDR3 DNA reads TGTGCCAGCAGCTTAGTGGACAGCAACCCTACTTACACCGGGGAGCTGTTTTTT.

In regard to this clone: Other DNA sequences in the sample encode the same CDR3. V usage is TRBV7-3 and J usage is TRBJ2-7; TRBD2 matches at 13 bases. V lost 3 bases to trimming and J lost 5 bases; unmatched junction nucleotides: 4. This CDR3 contains 15 residues. Germline CDR1 is SGHTA and CDR2 is FQGTGA. As DNA, the CDR3 is TGTGCCAGCAGCTTGGGTACTAGCGGGAGGGACGAGCAGTACTTC. As protein: CASSLGTSGRDEQYF.

The chain uses TRBV2 and TRBJ2-7, with 8 bases lining up with TRBD1. The CDR3 runs to 15 residues. V lost 4 bases, J lost 5 bases, and 10 bases stayed unmatched. The germline V gene encodes CDR1 SNHLY and CDR2 FYNNEI. The CDR3 DNA is TGTGCCAGCAGTGTTGGGACAGGCGTTTTTGACGAGCAGTACTTC. Translated: CASSVGTGVFDEQYF.

CDR3 DNA: TGTGCCACCAGCAGAGTACATTCGGGGTTCGAGGCTTTCTTT. It is translated as CATSRVHSGFEAFF. The chain joins TRBV15 to TRBJ1-1, with D uncertain. The CDR3 spans 14 residues. The V end was cut by 1 base, the J end by 11 bases, with 17 bases between. Germline loops: CDR1 LNHNV, CDR2 YYDKDF (reference sequence).

The DNA for the CDR3 is TGCGCCAGCAGCTCACTAGCGGGAGGGCTTGTCAATGAGCAGTTCTTC. Translation gives CASSSLAGGLVNEQFF. V usage is TRBV5-1 and J usage is TRBJ2-1, with TRBD2 matching over 13 bases. Germline V gene data show CDR1 as SGHRS and CDR2 as YFSETQ. Trimming at V came to 3 bases and at J to 6 bases, leaving 6 bases not matched to a gene. The CDR3 runs to 16 residues.

This clone came up once. The rearrangement links TRBV7-2 to TRBJ2-7; 13 nucleotides line up with TRBD2. With 4 bases clipped from V and 3 bases from J, the junction kept 6 bases outside the gene matches. Germline V gives CDR1 SGHTA, CDR2 FQGNSA. CDR3 length: 16 residues. CDR3 DNA: TGTGCCAGCAGCTCACGGACTAGCGGGAGCGGCTACGAGCAGTACTTC. Protein: CASSSRTSGSGYEQYF.

As regards this clone: Germline and junction disagree at one end, which may indicate a read error. V usage is TRBV6-1 and J usage is TRBJ1-1; 8 bases match TRBD1. The CDR3 is 11 residues long. Germline-derived CDR1 and CDR2 are MNHNS and SASEGT. As DNA, the CDR3 is TGTGCCAGCAGTGAAGAGTATTGGACAGGGTTT. The encoded protein is CASSEEYWTGF.

The DNA of the CDR3 is TGTGCCAGCAGCTTATCCATCTCAGGGGCAAAATCTAGAATAGATACGCAGTATTTT. Its protein product is CASSLSISGAKSRIDTQYF. The V gene is TRBV7-9, the J gene TRBJ2-3; D is perhaps TRBD1 (6 bases). V gave up 2 bases and J gave up 5 bases, with 26 bases separating them. Germline CDR1 is SEHNR and CDR2 is FQNEAQ (reference sequence). This CDR3 spans 19 amino acids.

The chain carries TRBV5-1 and TRBJ2-2; 8 positions agree with TRBD1. Germline V gene sequence: CDR1 SGHRS, CDR2 YFSETQ. The length of the CDR3 is 16 residues. The J segment lost 5 bases and the V segment lost 0 bases, leaving 6 bases of the junction unmatched. The CDR3: CASSLDSRGRTGELFF. Written as DNA, the CDR3 is TGCGCCAGCAGCTTGGATAGCAGGGGGCGAACCGGGGAGCTGTTTTTT.

The chain couples TRBV11-3 to TRBJ1-1, with TRBD1 matching over 10 bases. CDR1 is SGHNT, CDR2 YENEEA, per germline. This CDR3 spans 13 amino acids. Trimming cost V 3 bases and J 8 bases; bases outside gene matches: 3. The CDR3 spells CASSFGTGEEAFF. The CDR3 DNA is TGTGCCAGCAGCTTCGGGACAGGGGAGGAAGCTTTCTTT.

The CDR3 DNA follows: TGTGCCAGCAGCTTAGGTATCGGGCAGGGAAGGCAGCCCCAGCATTTT. Protein product: CASSLGIGQGRQPQHF. The chain couples TRBV7-6 to TRBJ1-5; maybe TRBD1 (5 bases). V shed 1 base and J shed 7 bases, with 17 bases lying between them. CDR3 length equals 16 residues. The germline gives CDR1 SGHVS, CDR2 FNYEAQ.